This TCR beta chain comes out of a study of CD8+CD57+ T cells in acquired aplastic anemia. Whole-study context: Each DNA sample taken from sorted CD4+ and CD8+ cells came to around 3.4 ug on average.

As concerns this clonotype: The antigen is unknown.

Genomic DNA acted as the template from which TCR beta VDJ combination and CDR3 sequence profiling were carried out. TCRdb re-analysed the reads in MiXCR, keeping a single row per CDR3 protein. Of fewer than 250,000 distinct CDR3 sequences listed, roughly 56% are singletons. Study results and caveats: Controls did not differ significantly from patients in CD8+ Simpson's diversity. Roughly 28 was the count of CD8+ CDR3 sequences that patients shared with controls.

Germline CDR1 reads MGHDK; CDR2 reads SYGVNS. The CDR3 totals 13 residues. V was shortened by 4 bases and J by 2 bases, with 5 bases between the two germline ends. The source material was sorted CD4+, CD8+, or CD8+CD57+ T cells (not recorded which) from PBMCs. This clonotype was sampled from a human donor in good health, serving as a control. This chain links TRBV25-1 with TRBJ2-2; D remains ambiguous. The CDR3 spells CASSAQNTGELFF. In nucleotides, the CDR3 is TGTGCCAGCAGTGCACAAAACACCGGGGAGCTGTTTTTT.